The rows below give T cell receptor beta chains drawn from one sample of a study of T-cell reconstitution after alpha-beta-depleted transplantation in children. A single record per CDR3 protein comes from TCRdb applying MiXCR to the PCR reads. The profile shows about 610,000 distinct CDR3 sequences, over 9.5% of them singletons. The source was PBMCs from the stem cell graft donor, collected from the stem cell graft. Receptors were obtained from a human donor who donated a stem cell graft to a child with acute myeloid leukemia. The CDR3 runs from the conserved cysteine through the conserved F or W. Fields, in order: CDR3 DNA, CDR3 protein, V gene, D gene, J gene, clone size. A D gene is named only where the DNA matches it firmly. Clone size is not always given. Where it is, it says once, few, many or a class for expanded clones.

CDR3nt: TGTGCCAGCAGTCCAACAGGACAGATCGGGCAGCTGTTTTTT; CDR3aa: CASSPTGQIGQLFF; v_gene: TRBV12-3/TRBV12-4; d_gene: .; j_gene: TRBJ2-2; abundance: many
CDR3nt: TGTGCCAGCAGCCTCGGGACAGGGGGCGGGGATGAGCAGTTCTTC; CDR3aa: CASSLGTGGGDEQFF; v_gene: TRBV9; d_gene: TRBD1; j_gene: TRBJ2-1; abundance: .
CDR3nt: TGTGCCAGCAGTTACAGGATCGGGACTAGTTATGAGCAGTTCTTC; CDR3aa: CASSYRIGTSYEQFF; v_gene: TRBV6-2/TRBV6-3; d_gene: TRBD2; j_gene: TRBJ2-1; abundance: .
CDR3nt: TGTGCCACCAGTGATTTGTACAGTCAAGAGACCCAGTACTTC; CDR3aa: CATSDLYSQETQYF; v_gene: TRBV24-1; d_gene: .; j_gene: TRBJ2-5; abundance: many
CDR3nt: TGCAGCGTGTTGGGGGGGGGAGACTATGGCTACACCTTC; CDR3aa: CSVLGGGDYGYTF; v_gene: TRBV29-1; d_gene: .; j_gene: TRBJ1-2; abundance: few
CDR3nt: TGTGCCAGCAGTTCCCAGGGGGGGCCTAACTATGGCTACACCTTC; CDR3aa: CASSSQGGPNYGYTF; v_gene: TRBV28; d_gene: TRBD1; j_gene: TRBJ1-2; abundance: .
CDR3nt: TGCAGCGGTAGACAGGGTGCCAAAAACATTCAGTACTTC; CDR3aa: CSGRQGAKNIQYF; v_gene: TRBV29-1; d_gene: TRBD1; j_gene: TRBJ2-4; abundance: many
CDR3nt: TGCAGTGCTAGAGATTCGGGTGCGAGGAACACCGGGGAGCTGTTTTTT; CDR3aa: CSARDSGARNTGELFF; v_gene: TRBV20-1; d_gene: .; j_gene: TRBJ2-2; abundance: .
CDR3nt: TGCAGCGTTGAGTCTAGCGAGTCCTACAATGAGCAGTTCTTC; CDR3aa: CSVESSESYNEQFF; v_gene: TRBV29-1; d_gene: .; j_gene: TRBJ2-1; abundance: many
CDR3nt: TGTGCCAGCAGTGAGGCGGGGGGTGACGCTGAAGCTTTCTTT; CDR3aa: CASSEAGGDAEAFF; v_gene: TRBV2; d_gene: .; j_gene: TRBJ1-1; abundance: .
CDR3nt: TGTGCCAGCAGACCAAGACAGCTAAACACTGAAGCTTTCTTT; CDR3aa: CASRPRQLNTEAFF; v_gene: TRBV11-1; d_gene: .; j_gene: TRBJ1-1; abundance: many
CDR3nt: TGTGCCAGCAGCTTAGCCCTCTGGTGGAAGGACACTGAAGCTTTCTTT; CDR3aa: CASSLALWWKDTEAFF; v_gene: TRBV7-2; d_gene: .; j_gene: TRBJ1-1; abundance: .
CDR3nt: TGCAGTGCTAGACAGACAGGGTACCAAGAGACCCAGTACTTC; CDR3aa: CSARQTGYQETQYF; v_gene: TRBV20-1; d_gene: TRBD1; j_gene: TRBJ2-5; abundance: .
CDR3nt: TGTGCCAGCAGCCCGGCTCACGTCGGGCAGTTCTTC; CDR3aa: CASSPAHVGQFF; v_gene: TRBV14; d_gene: .; j_gene: TRBJ2-1; abundance: .
CDR3nt: TGCAGTGCTAGAGAGGGCTCCCCAGATACGCAGTATTTT; CDR3aa: CSAREGSPDTQYF; v_gene: TRBV20-1; d_gene: .; j_gene: TRBJ2-3; abundance: many
CDR3nt: TGCAGCGTTGAAGGAGCTAGCGGGAGCAAAGATACGCAGTATTTT; CDR3aa: CSVEGASGSKDTQYF; v_gene: TRBV29-1; d_gene: TRBD2; j_gene: TRBJ2-3; abundance: many
CDR3nt: TGTGCCAGCAGCTCTTTAAAGGGGGCTAATAGCTACACCTTC; CDR3aa: CASSSLKGANSYTF; v_gene: TRBV7-9; d_gene: TRBD1; j_gene: TRBJ1-2; abundance: many
CDR3nt: TGTGCCAGCGGACAGCCGGGACTAGCCGACTACGAGCAGTACTTC; CDR3aa: CASGQPGLADYEQYF; v_gene: TRBV6-2/TRBV6-3; d_gene: TRBD2; j_gene: TRBJ2-7; abundance: .
CDR3nt: TGCAGTGCTAGAATGTCGGAGCAGTTCTTC; CDR3aa: CSARMSEQFF; v_gene: TRBV20-1; d_gene: .; j_gene: TRBJ2-1; abundance: .
CDR3nt: TGTGCCAGCAGCCAAGGCAGGTCCTCCTCTGGAAACACCATATATTTT; CDR3aa: CASSQGRSSSGNTIYF; v_gene: TRBV3-1; d_gene: .; j_gene: TRBJ1-3; abundance: few
CDR3nt: TGTGCCAGCAGCTTGGTTGGTTCCCCAGAGACCCAGTACTTC; CDR3aa: CASSLVGSPETQYF; v_gene: TRBV5-5; d_gene: .; j_gene: TRBJ2-5; abundance: .
CDR3nt: TGCAGTGCTAGAGATAGCGGGAGAGGGCTCCGCGACGAGCAGTACTTC; CDR3aa: CSARDSGRGLRDEQYF; v_gene: TRBV20-1; d_gene: TRBD2; j_gene: TRBJ2-7; abundance: many
CDR3nt: TGTGCCTGGAGTCTCTCGGGAGGGAGATCACCCCTCCACTTT; CDR3aa: CAWSLSGGRSPLHF; v_gene: TRBV30; d_gene: .; j_gene: TRBJ1-6; abundance: .
CDR3nt: TGTGCCAGCAGCTTAGTAGGGGGGGGCGGGAGCTCCTACGAGCAGTACTTC; CDR3aa: CASSLVGGGGSSYEQYF; v_gene: TRBV7-2; d_gene: .; j_gene: TRBJ2-7; abundance: .